This T cell receptor beta chain is from a study of OX40 agonist ivuxolimab in advanced cancers. The overall study: Patients received ivuxolimab, an intravenous treatment, every 2 weeks at 0.01 to 10 mg/kg.

The CDR3 runs 16 residues. With V trimmed by 0 bases and J by 2 bases, 5 bases remained unmatched. CDR1 is SGHVS and CDR2 is FNYEAQ in the germline V gene. In its sample, this clone was seen once. The antigen remains undetermined. Using immunoSEQ multiplex PCR, the repertoire was profiled, and TCRdb retains in-frame clones only, with some absent. The table lists over 150,000 clones, around 94% of them singletons. Study-level results: Researchers did not determine the expanded peripheral T cells' antigen specificity. Expanded clones were, on average, more numerous among CD8+ T cells than CD4+.

The chain combines TRBV7-6 with TRBJ2-7, with 9 nucleotides matching TRBD2. Material: CD4+ or CD8+ T cells sorted from blood, obtained in a trial of the OX40 agonist ivuxolimab. The source of this sequence is an adult with an advanced solid tumor such as melanoma, head and neck, liver or kidney cancer. CDR3 protein: CASSLALASGAYEQYF. The CDR3 DNA sequence: TGTGCCAGCAGCTTAGCGCTTGCTAGCGGGGCCTACGAGCAGTACTTC.